Listed below are T cell receptor beta chains from one sample, sequenced in a study of cytomegalovirus exposure and HLA in healthy donors. The data were produced by immunoSEQ multiplex PCR, yet TCRdb's version contains in-frame clones alone and is incomplete. The sample has under 150,000 clones; around nine tenths are singletons. The specimen sequenced was PBMCs. The origin of the receptors is a young man in good health and CMV-seropositive. Each CDR3 is given with its conserved first and last residue. A D gene is named only where the DNA matches it firmly. Not every row has a clone size; where given, it reads once, few, many or a size class.

>TRBJ2-7|-|TRBV21-1|-
CASSNRGGSNEQYF
TGTGCCAGCAGCAACAGGGGCGGTAGTAACGAGCAGTACTTC
>TRBJ1-1|-|TRBV28|-
CASSLPNSGQLNTEAFF
TGTGCCAGCAGTCTTCCCAACTCGGGACAATTGAACACTGAAGCTTTCTTT
>TRBJ1-2|-|TRBV5-1|-
CASSLQGAGYTF
TGCGCCAGCAGCTTGCAGGGTGCTGGCTACACCTTC
>TRBJ2-2|-|TRBV9|TRBD1
CASSLGLQGRTGELFF
TGTGCCAGCAGTCTCGGCTTACAGGGGCGAACCGGGGAGCTGTTTTTT
>TRBJ1-6|-|TRBV6-5|-
CASKADRNSPLHF
TGTGCCAGCAAAGCTGATCGGAATTCACCCCTCCACTTT
>TRBJ2-2|few|TRBV30|-
CAWNAGNTGELFF
TGTGCCTGGAACGCAGGGAACACCGGGGAGCTGTTTTTT
>TRBJ1-3|-|TRBV4-1|TRBD1
CASSQDDRASGNTIYF
TGCGCCAGCAGCCAAGATGACAGGGCCTCTGGAAACACCATATATTTT
>TRBJ1-2|few|TRBV27|TRBD1
CASSRTGVNYGYTF
TGTGCCAGCAGTCGGACAGGAGTCAACTATGGCTACACCTTC
>TRBJ1-5|-|TRBV7-8|TRBD1
CASSLGGGTAARGQPQHF
TGTGCCAGCAGCTTAGGGGGCGGGACAGCAGCGAGGGGGCAGCCCCAGCATTTT
>TRBJ2-1|few|TRBV7-9|TRBD2
CASSLRSTSGTSSYNEQFF
TGTGCCAGCAGCTTGAGGTCGACTAGCGGAACGAGCTCCTACAATGAGCAGTTCTTC